The rows below give T cell receptor beta chains drawn from one sample of a study of read filtering for tumor transcriptome and immune sequencing. Using its own MiXCR run on the reads, TCRdb lists one record per CDR3 protein. The repertoire holds roughly 38,000 distinct CDR3 sequences, with over 10% as singletons. Sequences were obtained from a population of CD138-negative cells sorted from bone marrow. These receptors originate from a donor over 35 with multiple myeloma. Both conserved end residues are part of each CDR3. A D gene is named only where the DNA matches it firmly. Part of the rows lack a size; the others show once, few, many or a class for expanded clones.

few	TRBV27	TRBJ1-2	.	CASSFLLGSYGYTF	TGTGCCAGCAGTTTCCTTCTCGGGAGCTATGGCTACACCTTC
few	TRBV9	TRBJ2-7	TRBD2	CASSPPAGGPDYEQYF	TGTGCCAGCAGCCCGCCGGCGGGAGGGCCGGATTACGAGCAGTACTTC
many	TRBV20-1	TRBJ2-1	.	CSARDPRTSGNEQFF	TGCAGTGCTAGAGACCCCCGGACATCCGGCAATGAGCAGTTCTTC
many	TRBV20-1	TRBJ2-6	.	CSALTNSGANVLTF	TGCAGTGCCCTAACTAATTCTGGGGCCAACGTCCTGACTTTC
many	TRBV10-3	TRBJ2-1	.	CAISESRGYNEQFF	TGTGCCATCAGTGAGTCGCGGGGTTACAATGAGCAGTTCTTC
many	TRBV7-9	TRBJ2-3	TRBD1	CASSSGQGASTDTQYF	TGTGCCAGCAGCAGTGGACAGGGGGCTAGCACAGATACGCAGTATTTT
many	TRBV29-1	TRBJ2-2	TRBD2	CSAGEGTGELFF	TGCAGCGCCGGGGAGGGCACCGGGGAGCTGTTTTTT
many	TRBV5-1	TRBJ2-3	TRBD1	CASSEGTDDTDTQYF	TGCGCCAGCAGCGAAGGGACAGACGACACAGATACGCAGTATTTT
many	TRBV20-1	TRBJ2-7	TRBD1	CSARDWGTGGGYEQYF	TGCAGTGCTAGAGATTGGGGGACAGGGGGCGGGTACGAGCAGTACTTC
few	TRBV24-1	TRBJ2-2	.	CATSDFRENTGELFF	TGTGCCACCAGTGATTTCAGGGAGAACACCGGGGAGCTGTTTTTT
many	TRBV20-1	TRBJ2-7	.	CSARATVYEQYF	TGCAGTGCTAGAGCTACCGTCTACGAGCAGTACTTC
many	TRBV7-3	TRBJ2-3	.	CASSPGRIASTDTQYF	TGTGCCAGCAGCCCAGGACGTATTGCTAGCACAGATACGCAGTATTTT
many	TRBV28	TRBJ2-7	.	CASSLPTGKKIYEQYF	TGTGCCAGCAGTTTGCCTACAGGCAAGAAAATATACGAGCAGTACTTC
many	TRBV9	TRBJ2-7	TRBD2	CASSAGTSGGYEQYF	TGTGCCAGCAGCGCCGGGACTAGCGGGGGCTACGAGCAGTACTTC
many	TRBV20-1	TRBJ2-7	TRBD2	CSASTSGYEQYF	TGCAGTGCTTCTACTAGCGGCTACGAGCAGTACTTC
.	TRBV24-1	TRBJ2-1	.	CATSDFTRAYNEQLF	TGTGCCACCAGTGATTTTACTCGAGCCTACAATGAGCAGTTGTTC
.	TRBV28	TRBJ1-1	.	CASSFGGVAFF	TGTGCCAGCAGTTTCGGGGGTGTTGCTTTCTTT
.	TRBV7-9	TRBJ2-1	.	CASSSLERTGHNEQFF	TGTGCCAGCAGCTCACTCGAACGGACTGGCCACAATGAGCAGTTCTTC
many	TRBV5-1	TRBJ2-7	.	CASSQDTYEQYF	TGCGCCAGCAGCCAGGACACCTACGAGCAGTACTTC
medium-sized	TRBV14	TRBJ2-1	.	CASSFRDEQFF	TGTGCCAGCAGCTTCCGCGATGAGCAGTTCTTC
few	TRBV20-1	TRBJ2-3	TRBD1	CSAKLPGTGVSLTTDTQYF	TGCAGTGCTAAACTTCCCGGGACAGGCGTATCCCTAACCACAGATACGCAGTATTTT
.	TRBV23-1	TRBJ2-5	.	CASSQLLRERETQYF	TGCGCCAGCAGTCAACTCCTCAGGGAGCGAGAGACCCAGTACTTC
many	TRBV5-1	TRBJ2-3	TRBD2	CASSLGLAGVADTQYF	TGCGCCAGCAGCTTGGGACTAGCGGGAGTGGCGGATACGCAGTATTTT
many	TRBV2	TRBJ2-7	TRBD1	CASTGGRQGSAEQYF	TGTGCCAGCACTGGAGGGCGACAGGGGAGTGCCGAGCAGTACTTC
many	TRBV20-1	TRBJ2-5	TRBD1	CSARRQGRGETQYF	TGCAGTGCTCGTCGACAGGGGAGAGGAGAGACCCAGTACTTC
many	TRBV4-3	TRBJ2-3	.	CASSQDFLAELRDTDTQYF	TGCGCCAGCAGCCAAGACTTCTTAGCGGAGCTGAGGGACACAGATACGCAGTATTTT
many	TRBV11-2	TRBJ2-7	TRBD2	CASSSHLRGGYEQYF	TGTGCCAGCAGCTCCCATCTACGGGGGGGCTACGAGCAGTACTTC
many	TRBV20-1	TRBJ2-7	.	CSARDLAEFYEQYF	TGCAGTGCTAGAGATCTCGCTGAATTCTACGAGCAGTACTTC
many	TRBV29-1	TRBJ2-3	.	CSVEKMGGATDTQYF	TGCAGCGTTGAGAAAATGGGGGGGGCAACAGATACGCAGTATTTT
many	TRBV12-3/TRBV12-4	TRBJ1-1	TRBD1	CASSSHSGTGNSEAFF	TGTGCCAGCAGTTCCCATTCCGGGACAGGCAATTCTGAAGCTTTCTTT
many	TRBV19	TRBJ2-6	.	CASRANRDSGANVLTF	TGTGCCAGTAGGGCGAACAGGGATTCTGGGGCCAACGTCCTGACTTTC
many	TRBV20-1	TRBJ2-7	TRBD2	CSARGLAGSSYEQYF	TGCAGTGCTAGAGGGCTAGCGGGGAGCTCCTACGAGCAGTACTTC
many	TRBV5-1	TRBJ2-3	.	CASSLLRGDTQYF	TGCGCCAGCAGCTTGCTGCGGGGAGATACGCAGTATTTT
many	TRBV7-9	TRBJ2-1	TRBD1	CASSSPGTGDPNEQFF	TGTGCCAGCAGCTCGCCCGGGACAGGGGATCCCAATGAGCAGTTCTTC
many	TRBV19	TRBJ2-7	.	CASSIGFGGSYEQYF	TGTGCCAGTAGTATAGGGTTTGGCGGCTCCTACGAGCAGTACTTC
many	TRBV21-1	TRBJ2-1	.	CASSSKGGDYYNEQFF	TGTGCCAGCAGCTCGAAAGGGGGAGACTACTACAATGAGCAGTTCTTC
many	TRBV28	TRBJ2-3	TRBD1	CASRTGPVDPTDTQYF	TGTGCCAGCAGGACAGGGCCGGTAGACCCCACAGATACGCAGTATTTT
.	TRBV29-1	TRBJ1-2	.	CSVGVFALANYGYPF	TGCAGCGTTGGCGTCTTCGCATTAGCTAACTATGGCTACCCCTTC
.	TRBV28	TRBJ2-1	TRBD2	CASERLAGGVEKFF	TGTGCCAGCGAACGACTAGCAGGAGGGGTTGAGAAGTTCTTC
few	TRBV24-1	TRBJ1-1	TRBD1	CATSDTPGQGAGDTEAFF	TGTGCCACCAGTGACACACCGGGACAGGGGGCGGGGGACACTGAAGCTTTCTTT
many	TRBV6-2/TRBV6-3	TRBJ2-7	TRBD1	CASSHGQGISYEQYF	TGTGCCAGCAGTCACGGACAGGGGATTTCCTACGAGCAGTACTTC
many	TRBV28	TRBJ2-7	.	CASSSGPYEQYF	TGTGCCAGCAGTTCGGGGCCCTACGAGCAGTACTTC